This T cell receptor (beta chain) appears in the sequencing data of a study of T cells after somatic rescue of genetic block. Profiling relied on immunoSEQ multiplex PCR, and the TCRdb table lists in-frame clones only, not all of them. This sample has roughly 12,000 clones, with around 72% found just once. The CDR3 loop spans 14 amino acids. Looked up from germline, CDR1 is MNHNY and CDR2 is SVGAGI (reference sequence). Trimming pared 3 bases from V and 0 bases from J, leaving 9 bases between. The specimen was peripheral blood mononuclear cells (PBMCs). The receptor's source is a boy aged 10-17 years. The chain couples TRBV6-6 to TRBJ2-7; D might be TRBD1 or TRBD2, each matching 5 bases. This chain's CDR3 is CASSYLGGSYEQYF. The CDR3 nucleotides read TGTGCCAGCAGTTATCTTGGGGGCTCCTACGAGCAGTACTTC.